A single sample gave rise to the 30 T cell receptor beta chains below, sequenced in a study of read filtering for tumor transcriptome and immune sequencing. This library used approximately 0.4 ug RNA and molecular barcoded adaptors spanning alpha/delta and beta/gamma chains. One entry per CDR3 protein results from TCRdb running MiXCR on the reads. The sample lists 100,000 to 150,000 distinct CDR3 sequences, about 13% occurring once. The sample taken for sequencing was a population of CD138-negative cells sorted from bone marrow. These receptors all stem from a donor aged 40 or over with multiple myeloma.

The sample holds many counts of this clonotype. This chain uses TRBV20-1 with TRBJ2-1; the D gene is possibly TRBD2 (6 bases). Germline-derived CDR1 and CDR2 are DFQATT and SNEGSKA (reference sequence). Trimming took off 0 bases at V and 15 bases at J, with 12 bases between the two ends. This CDR3 contains 11 residues. The CDR3 reads CSARDRDFPFF. In nucleotides, the CDR3 is TGCAGTGCTAGAGATAGGGACTTCCCGTTCTTC.

Only a few counts were recorded for this clonotype. The rearrangement links TRBV3-1 to TRBJ2-2, with D perhaps TRBD1 or TRBD2 (5 bases each). The CDR3 sequence is 17 residues long. V was pared by 1 base and J by 3 bases, with 15 bases between. In germline, CDR1 is LGHDT, CDR2 YNNKEL (reference sequence). Here the CDR3 DNA reads TGTGCCAGCAGCCAAGGGTCAGGACGGGACCACACCGGGGAGCTGTTTTTT. It translates to CASSQGSGRDHTGELFF. The full variable domain, with the rest looked up from reference TRBV3-1 and TRBJ2-2, is DTAVSQTPKYLVTQMGNDKSIKCEQNLGHDTMYWYKQDSKKFLKIMFSYNNKELIINETVPNRFSPKSPDKAHLNLHINSLELGDSAVYFCASSQGSGRDHTGELFFGEGSRLTVL.

At least ten counts were recorded for this clonotype. The V call is TRBV12-3 or TRBV12-4, the J call TRBJ1-5, with D perhaps matching TRBD1 (6 bases). Deletions cut 8 bases from V and 5 bases from J, with 25 bases between. The CDR3 contains 17 residues. This CDR3 is CASVLPGLRAGDQPQHF. CDR3 nucleotides: TGTGCCAGCGTTCTGCCTGGTCTTAGGGCAGGGGATCAGCCCCAGCATTTT.

The chain combines TRBV20-1 with TRBJ1-1; possibly TRBD1 for D (6 bases). Germline V gives CDR1 DFQATT, CDR2 SNEGSKA (reference sequence). This CDR3 region has 14 residues. With 0 bases removed from V and 5 bases from J, the gap between germline ends came to 13 bases. The CDR3 nucleotides read TGCAGTGCTAGAGAGATAGGGGGGGAGACTGAAGCTTTCTTT. It translates to CSAREIGGETEAFF.

In its sample, this clonotype was seen a few times. The rearrangement uses TRBV24-1 and TRBJ2-1; either TRBD1 or TRBD2 may supply D (6 bases each). The CDR3 sequence is 13 residues long. V dropped 9 bases and J dropped 5 bases, with 13 bases sitting between them. CDR1 KGHDR and CDR2 SFDVKD come from the germline V gene. The CDR3 here is CATLGGRDNEQFF. The CDR3 DNA reads as TGTGCCACCCTAGGGGGGCGAGACAATGAGCAGTTCTTC.

This clonotype was seen ten or more times. The chain recombines TRBV7-2 with TRBJ2-1; no clear D gene. V was shortened by 2 bases and J by 3 bases, with 8 bases between the two germline ends. The CDR3 covers 14 residues. The germline gives CDR1 SGHTA, CDR2 FQGNSA. Here the CDR3 DNA reads TGTGCCAGCAGCTTATCCGGATTCTACAATGAGCAGTTCTTC. Its protein is CASSLSGFYNEQFF. Supplemented by reference TRBV7-2 and TRBJ2-1, the full variable domain reads GAGVSQSPSNKVTEKGKDVELRCDPISGHTALYWYRQSLGQGLEFLIYFQGNSAPDKSGLPSDRFSAERTGGSVSTLTIQRTQQEDSAVYLCASSLSGFYNEQFFGPGTRLTVL.

Note on this clonotype: Just one base apart from a much larger clone, this may be a read error. The rearrangement joins TRBV12-3 or TRBV12-4 to TRBJ1-5, with TRBD1 matching 7 bases. This CDR3 comprises 14 residues. The CDR3 DNA is TGTGCCAGCAGCATAGACAGGGCGGGTCAGCTCCAGCATTTT. Translation gives CASSIDRAGQLQHF.

This clonotype was counted ten times or more. The chain couples TRBV29-1 to TRBJ1-4; 7 nucleotides agree with TRBD1. This CDR3 contains 13 residues. Unmatched junction bases numbered 7, after V lost 7 bases and J lost 5 bases. Germline CDR1 is SQVTM and CDR2 is ANQGSEA. CDR3 in amino acids: CSARQGANEKLFF. The DNA of the CDR3 is TGCAGCGCTCGACAGGGTGCGAATGAAAAACTGTTTTTT. Drawing the rest from reference TRBV29-1 and TRBJ1-4, the complete variable domain is SAVISQKPSRDICQRGTSLTIQCQVDSQVTMMFWYRQQPGQSLTLIATANQGSEATYESGFVIDKFPISRPNLTFSTLTVSNMSPEDSSIYLCSARQGANEKLFFGSGTQLSVL.

The chain couples TRBV6-6 to TRBJ2-5, with D perhaps matching TRBD1 or TRBD2 (5 bases each). There are 12 residues in the CDR3. Germline lookup yields CDR1 MNHNY and CDR2 SVGAGI (reference sequence). Trimming stripped 2 bases from V and 4 bases from J, with 5 bases between. The CDR3 coding sequence is TGTGCCAGCAGTTACGGGACAGAGACCCAGTACTTC. Amino acid sequence: CASSYGTETQYF.

This clonotype was picked up a small number of times. V gene TRBV10-3 combines with J gene TRBJ2-7; no definite D call. V was trimmed by 6 bases and J by 3 bases, leaving 6 bases between them. This CDR3 contains 11 residues. Germline CDR1 ENHRY, CDR2 SYGVKD. In DNA form, the CDR3 reads TGTGCCATCAGCTTTGACTACGAGCAGTACTTC. Protein sequence: CAISFDYEQYF.

This clonotype was seen many times. In DNA, the CDR3 is TGCGCCAGCAGCTTGGAAGGCGGGAGGGGAAGCTACAATGAGCAGTTCTTC. This gives the protein CASSLEGGRGSYNEQFF. The rearrangement links TRBV5-1 to TRBJ2-1; TRBD2 matches 9 bases. V gave up 0 bases and J gave up 3 bases; unmatched junction bases: 7. The length of the CDR3 is 17 residues. Germline CDR1 and CDR2: SGHRS and YFSETQ.

This clonotype was recorded at least ten times. The genes are TRBV29-1 and TRBJ2-2; TRBD1 agrees at 8 bases. CDR1 is SQVTM, CDR2 ANQGSEA, per germline. The CDR3 is 15 amino acids. The J segment lost 0 bases and the V segment lost 6 bases, leaving 6 bases of the junction unmatched. CDR3 loop: CSVDLTGANTGELFF. The CDR3 region has the DNA TGCAGCGTAGACCTGACAGGGGCGAACACCGGGGAGCTGTTTTTT.

This clonotype is deemed medium-sized. The chain uses TRBV20-1 and TRBJ2-1; TRBD1 aligns across 7 bases. Germline-derived CDR1 and CDR2 are DFQATT and SNEGSKA (reference sequence). CDR3 length equals 12 residues. V trimming: 0 bases; J trimming: 10 bases; junction bases outside the gene matches: 3. The DNA for the CDR3 is TGCAGTGCTAGAGACGACAGGGCCGAGCAGTTCTTC. Amino acids: CSARDDRAEQFF.

This clonotype was seen ten or more times. The gene calls are TRBV7-9 and TRBJ2-3; possibly TRBD1 for D (5 bases). The CDR3 is 12 residues long. V was trimmed by 2 bases and J by 6 bases, leaving 6 bases between them. Germline lookup yields CDR1 SEHNR and CDR2 FQNEAQ (reference sequence). The CDR3 coding sequence is TGTGCCAGCAGCTTATCAGGGGATACGCAGTATTTT. Its protein product is CASSLSGDTQYF.

This clonotype was detected only a few times. This may be a read error, as it is one base from a much larger clone. The chain combines TRBV2 with TRBJ2-1; the match to TRBD1 covers 7 bases. V lost 9 bases to trimming and J lost 4 bases; unmatched junction nucleotides: 6. The CDR3 sequence is 13 residues long. Germline-derived CDR1 and CDR2 are SNHLY and FYNNEI. The CDR3 nucleotides read TGTGCCAGTAGAAGGGGGCAGTACAATGAGCAGTTCTTC. Translated, it gives CASRRGQYNEQFF. The whole variable domain, remainder taken from reference TRBV2 and TRBJ2-1, is EPEVTQTPSHQVTQMGQEVILRCVPISNHLYFYWYRQILGQKVEFLVSFYNNEISEKSEIFDDQFSVERPDGSNFTLKIRSTKLEDSAMYFCASRRGQYNEQFFGPGTRLTVL.

This clonotype was counted ten times or more. The chain joins TRBV20-1 to TRBJ2-2, with D possibly being TRBD1 (5 bases). CDR1 is DFQATT and CDR2 is SNEGSKA in the germline V gene (reference sequence). The CDR3 is made up of 16 amino acids. Trimming pared 0 bases from V and 2 bases from J, leaving 13 bases between. The CDR3 is CSARDSKQGNTGELFF. The CDR3 bases are TGCAGTGCTAGAGATAGCAAGCAGGGTAACACCGGGGAGCTGTTTTTT.

Many counts were recorded for this clonotype. The CDR3 DNA reads as TGTGCCAGCAGTTTACTCCGGAGGACAGGTGGCGCAGATACGCAGTATTTT. Translated, it gives CASSLLRRTGGADTQYF. The chain links TRBV27 to TRBJ2-3, with 7 bases aligning to TRBD1. The CDR3 spans 17 residues. V shed 2 bases, J shed 4 bases, and the junction held 12 bases outside the gene matches. Germline V gene data show CDR1 as MNHEY and CDR2 as SMNVEV (reference sequence).

At least ten counts were recorded for this clonotype. The chain couples TRBV5-1 to TRBJ1-1; D gene uncertain. Germline-derived CDR1 and CDR2 are SGHRS and YFSETQ. V was cut by 1 base and J by 3 bases, with 13 bases left in between. The CDR3 is 15 residues long. CDR3 region: CASSLFSGRDTEAFF. Here the CDR3 DNA reads TGCGCCAGCAGCTTGTTCTCCGGCCGGGACACTGAAGCTTTCTTT.

The chain employs TRBV7-9 and TRBJ1-1, with no clear D. V lost 5 bases to trimming and J lost 4 bases, with 11 bases between them. This CDR3 contains 13 residues. Germline loops: CDR1 SEHNR, CDR2 FQNEAQ (reference sequence). This CDR3 reads CASSKTAGTEAFF. DNA for the CDR3: TGTGCCAGCAGCAAGACGGCGGGCACTGAAGCTTTCTTT.

This clonotype was detected ten times or more. The chain uses TRBV20-1 and TRBJ1-1; 8 bases match TRBD1. The junction had 4 bases not matched to a gene; V was cut back by 3 bases and J by 1 base. The CDR3 sequence is 14 residues long. Germline assignment: CDR1 DFQATT and CDR2 SNEGSKA (reference sequence). Here the CDR3 reads CSARAGTGNTEAFF. Here the CDR3 DNA reads TGCAGTGCTAGGGCCGGGACAGGGAACACTGAAGCTTTCTTT.

This clonotype was detected ten times or more. The chain recombines TRBV29-1 with TRBJ2-3, with 7 positions matching TRBD2. Unmatched junction bases numbered 7, after V lost 4 bases and J lost 3 bases. CDR3 length: 14 amino acids. Germline lookup yields CDR1 SQVTM and CDR2 ANQGSEA. CDR3 DNA: TGCAGCGTTGTGTTAGCGGGCGGAACAGATACGCAGTATTTT. Amino acids: CSVVLAGGTDTQYF.

Comment on this clonotype: The junction does not match germline at one end; this may be a read error. Here the CDR3 DNA reads TGTGCCAGCCCACTACCGACGCGAACTTACTCTGGAGCCAACGTCCTGACTTTC. Translation gives CASPLPTRTYSGANVLTF. The chain has TRBV18 and TRBJ2-6; D gene unclear. The CDR3 spans 18 residues. Germline lookup yields CDR1 KGHSH and CDR2 LQKENI.

The chain uses TRBV29-1 and TRBJ2-5; possibly TRBD2 for D (6 bases). V was trimmed by 7 bases and J by 5 bases, leaving 20 bases between them. CDR3 length: 14 amino acids. Germline CDR1 SQVTM, CDR2 ANQGSEA. The DNA for the CDR3 is TGCAGCGCCCATGGGCGGGGTTCTTTGGAGACCCAGTACTTC. This translates into CSAHGRGSLETQYF.

This clonotype was detected ten times or more. V and J are TRBV5-1 and TRBJ2-2; D gene uncertain. V was clipped by 5 bases and J by 1 base, with 9 bases between them. Germline CDR1 reads SGHRS; CDR2 reads YFSETQ. The CDR3 consists of 14 residues. CDR3 region: CASSRDKNTGELFF. CDR3 nucleotides: TGCGCCAGCAGTCGTGACAAGAACACCGGGGAGCTGTTTTTT. The full variable domain, with the rest looked up from reference TRBV5-1 and TRBJ2-2, is KAGVTQTPRYLIKTRGQQVTLSCSPISGHRSVSWYQQTPGQGLQFLFEYFSETQRNKGNFPGRFSGRQFSNSRSEMNVSTLELGDSALYLCASSRDKNTGELFFGEGSRLTVL.

In its sample, this clonotype was seen many times. This rearrangement joins TRBV24-1 to TRBJ2-3, with a possible D match to TRBD2 (5 bases). V was clipped by 3 bases and J by 2 bases, with 14 bases between them. The CDR3 covers 16 residues. The germline CDR1 and CDR2 sequences are KGHDR and SFDVKD. DNA of the CDR3: TGTGCCACCAGTGATCCCAGCGGACCTCTCACAGATACGCAGTATTTT. This translates into CATSDPSGPLTDTQYF.

This clonotype was observed at least ten times. This chain joins TRBV7-8 and TRBJ1-1, with a possible D match to TRBD1 (5 bases). With 5 bases removed from V and 3 bases from J, the gap between germline ends came to 19 bases. This CDR3 has 16 amino acids. Germline V gene sequence: CDR1 SGHVS, CDR2 FQNEAQ. The CDR3 reads CASSIHRRPGDTEAFF. Here the CDR3 DNA reads TGTGCCAGCAGCATTCACAGGAGGCCGGGGGACACTGAAGCTTTCTTT.

This clonotype was seen only a few times. This chain connects TRBV20-1 to TRBJ2-6, with D unclear. This CDR3 contains 12 residues. Trimming left V 2 bases short and J 1 base short, with 0 bases between. Germline loops: CDR1 DFQATT, CDR2 SNEGSKA (reference sequence). The CDR3 nucleotides are TGCAGTGCTAGATCTGGGGCCAACGTCCTGACTTTC. Protein sequence: CSARSGANVLTF.

Of note for this clonotype: One base away lies a much larger clone, so this may be a sequencing read error. The gene calls are TRBV5-1 and TRBJ2-3; 10 nucleotides align to TRBD1. J lost 2 bases, V lost 3 bases, and 3 bases had no gene match. The CDR3 consists of 15 residues. Germline CDR1 and CDR2: SGHRS and YFSETQ. CDR3 sequence (DNA): TGCGCCAGCAGCTCCGGGACAGGGGACACAGATACGCAGTATTTT. This codes for CASSSGTGDTDTQYF.

Only one count was recorded for this clonotype. V usage is TRBV6-2 or TRBV6-3 and J usage is TRBJ1-1; D is perhaps TRBD1 (5 bases). Per germline, CDR1 MNHEY and CDR2 SVGEGT. V gave up 2 bases and J gave up 11 bases, with 15 bases separating them. This CDR3 has 13 residues. The CDR3: CASSYPGQGDAFF. For the CDR3, the DNA is TGTGCCAGCAGTTACCCGGGGCAGGGTGATGCTTTCTTT.

This clonotype was seen more than once but under ten times. The chain has TRBV29-1 and TRBJ1-1; TRBD1 might be the D (6 bases). CDR3 length: 14 residues. The V and J ends lost 7 bases and 1 base respectively, with 16 bases between them. Germline V gene data show CDR1 as SQVTM and CDR2 as ANQGSEA. The CDR3: CSARGPGANTEAFF. In nucleotides, the CDR3 is TGCAGCGCCAGGGGTCCGGGGGCGAACACTGAAGCTTTCTTT.